The TCR beta chain under discussion was sequenced for a study of response to subunit inactivated influenza vaccine. Study-level results: New T cells are recruited in small numbers by each seasonal influenza vaccination, according to the authors' suggestion.

Regarding this clonotype: The antigen is not known.

TCRdb reanalysed the RT-PCR reads using MiXCR and keeps one entry per CDR3 protein. The data hold under 950,000 distinct CDR3 sequences, with around 20% observed a single time. Trimming took off 5 bases at V and 8 bases at J, with 13 bases between the two ends. The CDR3 runs to 14 residues. Germline V gene lookup returns CDR1 SNHLY and CDR2 FYNNEI. This sequence was found in a middle-aged man who received an inactivated influenza vaccine. The material sequenced was PBMCs from blood, taken roughly 5 days after vaccination. The chain has TRBV2 and TRBJ1-6; TRBD1 might be the D (6 bases). The CDR3 region is CASSTRTAYSPLHF. CDR3 bases: TGTGCCAGCAGTACCCGGACAGCCTATTCACCCCTCCACTTT. The full variable domain, completed using reference TRBV2 and TRBJ1-6, is EPEVTQTPSHQVTQMGQEVILRCVPISNHLYFYWYRQILGQKVEFLVSFYNNEISEKSEIFDDQFSVERPDGSNFTLKIRSTKLEDSAMYFCASSTRTAYSPLHFGNGTRLTVT.